This T cell receptor beta chain was observed in a study of OX40 agonist ivuxolimab in advanced cancers. Study-wide background: Partial responses were seen in three patients, one with hepatocellular carcinoma and two with cutaneous melanoma.

For this clone: Its target is not known.

The CDR3 has 14 amino acids. Trimming stripped 6 bases from V and 1 base from J, with 12 bases between. Germline V gives CDR1 LNHDA, CDR2 SQIVND (reference sequence). Only in-frame clones appear in the TCRdb table, and some are missing; sequencing was by immunoSEQ multiplex PCR. The table shows some 70,000 clones, with 80% occurring only once. General study points: Expanded clones tended on average to be more numerous among CD8+ T cells than CD4+.

This specimen was CD4+ or CD8+ T cells sorted from blood, taken in a trial of the OX40 agonist ivuxolimab. This clonotype was sampled from an adult with an advanced solid tumor such as melanoma, head and neck, liver or kidney cancer. This rearrangement joins TRBV19 to TRBJ1-1; perhaps TRBD1 as D (5 bases). The DNA for the CDR3 is TGTGCCAGTAGCCTCAGGGATGGGAACACTGAAGCTTTCTTT. Amino acids: CASSLRDGNTEAFF.